The 25 T cell receptor beta chains listed next were all sequenced from one sample in a study of shared clonotypes between healthy human individuals. Naive CD8 isolation took CD45RO-negative cells positively selected for CCR7 and excluded terminally differentiated effector memory CD45RA+ cells. Profiling relied on immunoSEQ multiplex PCR, and the TCRdb table lists in-frame clones only, not all of them. The table includes approximately 2,000,000 clones, over 85% detected once. Sequencing was done on a sample of naive CD8+ T cells from PBMCs. The receptors shown here come from a man in his late teens or twenties in good health. Some clones in this sample may be carry-over from other donors' samples.

This CDR3 reads CASSIGDRQIGDGYTF. The DNA of the CDR3 is TGTGCCAGTAGTATAGGGGACCGACAGATCGGGGATGGCTACACCTTC. J is TRBJ1-2 and V is TRBV19; D perhaps matches TRBD1 (5 bases). With 1 base removed from V and 6 bases from J, the gap between germline ends came to 18 bases. Per the germline V gene, CDR1 is LNHDA and CDR2 is SQIVND (reference sequence). This CDR3 is 16 amino acids long.

Here the CDR3 DNA reads TGTGCCAGCAGTGATGAGGGGTGGGAAAAACTGTTTTTT. Protein product: CASSDEGWEKLFF. The chain carries TRBV2 and TRBJ1-4, with a weak D call TRBD1 (5 bases). V was cut by 3 bases and J by 8 bases, with 10 bases left in between. The CDR3 runs 13 residues. Per germline, CDR1 SNHLY and CDR2 FYNNEI.

The chain has TRBV7-9 and TRBJ1-4; no definite D call. The CDR3 has 12 residues. Germline V gives CDR1 SEHNR, CDR2 FQNEAQ (reference sequence). The V and J ends lost 4 bases and 8 bases respectively, with 8 bases between them. In nucleotides, the CDR3 is TGTGCCAGCAGCTCAGCAGCCGAAAAACTGTTTTTT. Amino acid sequence: CASSSAAEKLFF.

CDR3 in amino acids: CASSSSVAGGRYQETQYF. The CDR3 nucleotides are TGTGCCAGCAGCTCCAGTGTAGCGGGAGGGAGGTACCAAGAGACCCAGTACTTC. V gene TRBV9 combines with J gene TRBJ2-5; the match to TRBD2 covers 11 bases. Germline V gives CDR1 SGDLS, CDR2 YYNGEE. J gave up 0 bases and V 4 bases, and 11 bases lay outside the gene matches. The length of the CDR3 is 18 residues.

This rearrangement joins TRBV11-2 to TRBJ2-7; 7 positions agree with TRBD2. After removal of 5 bases from V and 0 bases from J, the junction contained 10 bases not matched to a gene. CDR1 is SGHAT and CDR2 is FQNNGV in the germline V gene. The length of the CDR3 is 16 residues. This CDR3 reads CASSPLRSGNSYEQYF. As DNA, the CDR3 is TGTGCCAGCAGCCCCCTTCGGAGCGGGAACTCCTACGAGCAGTACTTC.

The J gene is TRBJ2-7, the V gene TRBV4-3; the D is unclear. Germline-derived CDR1 and CDR2 are LGHNA and YSLEER. The CDR3 spans 13 residues. The ends were cut back, 1 base at V and 3 bases at J, with 7 bases in the middle. The CDR3 DNA follows: TGCGCCAGCAGCCAAGGGCACAGCTACGAGCAGTACTTC. Translated, it gives CASSQGHSYEQYF.

The chain combines TRBV4-1 with TRBJ2-1; TRBD2 is a possible D gene (6 bases). V shed 0 bases and J shed 7 bases, with 13 bases lying between them. This CDR3 has 15 amino acids. Germline V lookup: CDR1 MGHRA, CDR2 YSYEKL. For the CDR3, the DNA is TGCGCCAGCAGCCAAGAGAGCACGCGGGATAATGAGCAGTTCTTC. This translates into CASSQESTRDNEQFF.

CDR3 region: CASSLAGTAYNSPLHF. DNA for the CDR3: TGTGCCAGCAGCTTGGCCGGGACTGCTTATAATTCACCCCTCCACTTT. The J gene is TRBJ1-6, the V gene TRBV5-6; a weak D match, TRBD1 (5 bases). Germline V gives CDR1 SGHDT, CDR2 YYEEEE. The CDR3 has 16 amino acids. V lost 0 bases, J lost 4 bases, and 11 bases lay in between. The whole variable domain, remainder taken from reference TRBV5-6 and TRBJ1-6, is DAGVTQSPTHLIKTRGQQVTLRCSPKSGHDTVSWYQQALGQGPQFIFQYYEEEERQRGNFPDRFSGHQFPNYSSELNVNALLLGDSALYLCASSLAGTAYNSPLHFGNGTRLTVT.

The rearrangement uses TRBV4-1 and TRBJ1-1; TRBD1 aligns across 11 bases. The CDR3 runs 16 residues. Looked up from germline, CDR1 is MGHRA and CDR2 is YSYEKL. The V gene end was trimmed by 2 bases and the J gene end by 5 bases; junction bases not matched to a gene: 7. CDR3 sequence reads: CASSQRTGGLGTEAFF. The CDR3, as DNA: TGCGCCAGCAGCCAAAGGACAGGGGGCTTGGGGACTGAAGCTTTCTTT.

The J gene is TRBJ1-1, the V gene TRBV9, with D unclear. The CDR3 totals 15 residues. Trimming took 0 bases from V and 3 from J, leaving 12 bases between them. Germline V gene lookup returns CDR1 SGDLS and CDR2 YYNGEE. CDR3 protein: CASSVVGRGDTEAFF. As DNA, the CDR3 is TGTGCCAGCAGCGTAGTTGGGCGCGGGGACACTGAAGCTTTCTTT.

The rearrangement joins TRBV7-9 to TRBJ2-5; 9 bases map to TRBD1. Near its end, the DNA agrees better with TRBJ2-7, so the J call may be wrong. Germline values: CDR1 SEHNR, CDR2 FQNEAQ (reference sequence). The CDR3 has 13 residues. In DNA, the CDR3 is TGTGCCAGCAGCCTCGACAGGGGGTACGAGCAGTACTTC. The encoded protein is CASSLDRGYEQYF.

J is TRBJ2-5 and V is TRBV6-5; D unclear. Germline CDR1 MNHEY, CDR2 SVGAGI. V lost 2 bases and J lost 5, with 12 bases in between. This CDR3 is 14 amino acids long. The CDR3 sequence: CASSYRRPGETQYF. The CDR3 DNA follows: TGTGCCAGCAGTTACAGACGTCCTGGGGAGACCCAGTACTTC.

The chain recombines TRBV7-9 with TRBJ1-5; D unclear. The V end lost 2 bases, the J end lost 4 bases, and 6 bases lay between the germline ends. The germline gives CDR1 SEHNR, CDR2 FQNEAQ (reference sequence). This CDR3 spans 13 amino acids. CDR3 region: CASSLTQNQPQHF. DNA of the CDR3: TGTGCCAGCAGCTTAACTCAAAATCAGCCCCAGCATTTT.

The chain couples TRBV27 to TRBJ2-7; 12 bases fit TRBD2. Germline CDR1 MNHEY, CDR2 SMNVEV (reference sequence). V was pared by 7 bases and J by 6 bases, with 10 bases of the junction left unmatched. The CDR3 has 15 amino acids. Written as DNA, the CDR3 is TGTGCCAGCACGGGACTAGCGGGTCACCCGGTCGAGCAGTACTTC. This codes for CASTGLAGHPVEQYF.

This clone was counted a single time. The chain couples TRBV15 to TRBJ2-3; D is uncertain. With 4 bases removed from V and 6 bases from J, the gap between germline ends came to 14 bases. The CDR3 contains 14 residues. CDR1 and CDR2 from the germline V gene are LNHNV and YYDKDF (reference sequence). The DNA for the CDR3 is TGTGCCACCAGCAAGCCATCCGTGAGGGATACGCAGTATTTT. It encodes CATSKPSVRDTQYF.

This sequence joins TRBV28 and TRBJ2-7; D unresolved. CDR1 and CDR2 (germline): MDHEN, SYDVKM. The V and J ends lost 8 bases and 4 bases respectively, with 9 bases between them. The CDR3 contains 11 residues. DNA for the CDR3: TGTGCCAGCGAGCTGGGATACGAGCAGTACTTC. Protein: CASELGYEQYF.

V and J are TRBV27 and TRBJ1-5; TRBD1 might be the D (6 bases). Per the germline V gene, CDR1 is MNHEY and CDR2 is SMNVEV (reference sequence). The CDR3 runs to 15 residues. Trimming took 5 bases from V and 5 from J, leaving 16 bases between them. CDR3 DNA sequence: TGTGCCAGCAGTCTCCGGACAGCCTCGGATCAGCCCCAGCATTTT. Encoded protein: CASSLRTASDQPQHF.

V gene TRBV29-1 combines with J gene TRBJ1-1; the D gene is possibly TRBD1 (5 bases). This CDR3 has 14 residues. The V gene's germline CDR1 is SQVTM and CDR2 ANQGSEA. V lost 4 bases and J lost 4, with 16 bases in between. The chain's CDR3 is CSVGGGYASTEAFF. The CDR3, as DNA: TGCAGCGTTGGTGGGGGGTACGCGAGCACTGAAGCTTTCTTT.

V is TRBV29-1 and J is TRBJ2-1, with D tentatively TRBD2 (7 bases). The CDR3 is 13 amino acids. Germline V gene sequence: CDR1 SQVTM, CDR2 ANQGSEA. V lost 6 bases and J 4 bases, leaving 13 bases between the germline ends. The CDR3 DNA sequence: TGCAGCGTGGGGGCGGGAGTTTACAATGAGCAGTTCTTC. It is translated as CSVGAGVYNEQFF.

Note on this clone: Additional DNA sequences in this sample encode the identical CDR3. J is TRBJ2-7 and V is TRBV19; D is uncertain. Germline values: CDR1 LNHDA, CDR2 SQIVND (reference sequence). The V and J ends lost 5 bases and 4 bases respectively, with 9 bases between them. The CDR3 sequence is 12 residues long. The CDR3, as DNA: TGTGCCAGTAGTCCCCGCGGTTACGAGCAGTACTTC. It specifies CASSPRGYEQYF.

The chain is built from TRBV11-2 and TRBJ2-1; 8 bases agree with TRBD2. The CDR3 contains 15 residues. Trimming removed 5 bases from V and 3 bases from J; junction bases left unmatched: 6. CDR1 SGHAT and CDR2 FQNNGV come from the germline V gene. The CDR3 region is CASSPLAGFYNEQFF. Here the CDR3 DNA reads TGTGCCAGCAGCCCTCTAGCGGGCTTCTACAATGAGCAGTTCTTC.

The chain employs TRBV6-6 and TRBJ2-1, with 12 bases identical to TRBD2. The ends lost 1 base at V and 7 bases at J; junction bases unmatched: 5. CDR1 and CDR2 (germline): MNHNY, SVGAGI (reference sequence). The CDR3 sequence is 16 residues long. The CDR3 DNA reads as TGTGCCAGCAGTTACTTATCTAGCGGGAGGGATAATGAGCAGTTCTTC. Translated: CASSYLSSGRDNEQFF.

This chain joins TRBV27 and TRBJ2-1; D might be TRBD1 (6 bases). V gave up 3 bases and J gave up 0 bases, with 12 bases separating them. Germline CDR1 and CDR2: MNHEY and SMNVEV (reference sequence). CDR3 size: 16 residues. CDR3 residues: CASSFLTGNSYNEQFF. DNA of the CDR3: TGTGCCAGCAGTTTTCTGACAGGAAACTCCTACAATGAGCAGTTCTTC.

The chain couples TRBV27 to TRBJ1-2; D is unresolved. V dropped 3 bases and J dropped 5 bases, with 13 bases sitting between them. CDR1 and CDR2 from the germline V gene are MNHEY and SMNVEV (reference sequence). This CDR3 is 14 amino acids long. The CDR3 here is CASSFHPILYGYTF. DNA for the CDR3: TGTGCCAGCAGTTTCCACCCCATTTTATATGGCTACACCTTC.

The genes are TRBV2 and TRBJ2-4; 7 bases are a match to TRBD2. This CDR3 comprises 17 residues. V was clipped by 3 bases and J by 0 bases; unmatched bases: 8. Germline V gene data show CDR1 as SNHLY and CDR2 as FYNNEI. Here the CDR3 reads CASSEPRGGGAKNIQYF. CDR3 DNA: TGTGCCAGCAGTGAGCCCCGAGGCGGGGGAGCCAAAAACATTCAGTACTTC.